The 6 T cell receptor beta chains given below trace back to one sample, sequenced in a study of CD8 T cells in Susac syndrome (dated by TCRdb to the late 2010s). Preparation of the library involved the immunoSEQ multiplex PCR assay. RNA was extracted with the RNeasy kit and roughly 0.45 to 1 ug was reverse transcribed using random hexamers. TCRdb redid the processing of the public reads, applying fastp at Q25 and MiXCR, and retained in-frame beta chains. Each CDR3 protein appears once, grouped with its most common genes and DNA. The table for this sample lists 150,000 or so distinct CDR3 sequences; 95% to 96% of them were counted only once. About 0.13% of the sample rests with the top ten. Specimen: CD4+ T cells from PBMCs. Source of these receptors: a human donor with Susac syndrome.

The rearrangement links TRBV29-1 to TRBJ1-4, with D possibly TRBD1 on 6 matching bases. With 5 bases removed from V and 7 bases from J, the gap between germline ends came to 20 bases. CDR1 is SQVTM, CDR2 ANQGSEA, per germline. CDR3 length equals 15 residues. In DNA, the CDR3 is TGCAGCGTTTGGGACGGCAGGGGAGGTAGTGAAAAACTGTTTTTT. This translates into CSVWDGRGGSEKLFF. The full variable domain, with the rest looked up from reference TRBV29-1 and TRBJ1-4, is SAVISQKPSRDICQRGTSLTIQCQVDSQVTMMFWYRQQPGQSLTLIATANQGSEATYESGFVIDKFPISRPNLTFSTLTVSNMSPEDSSIYLCSVWDGRGGSEKLFFGSGTQLSVL.

V is TRBV18 and J is TRBJ1-5; 7 positions match TRBD1. CDR1 and CDR2 from the germline V gene are KGHSH and LQKENI. The CDR3 sequence is 13 residues long. Trimming removed 5 bases from V and 5 bases from J; junction bases left unmatched: 3. CDR3 region: CASSGQGDQPQHF. CDR3 bases: TGTGCCAGCTCAGGGCAGGGGGATCAGCCCCAGCATTTT.

The chain combines TRBV5-1 with TRBJ1-2; 7 bases are shared with TRBD1. Trimming took 0 bases from V and 3 from J; bases not matched to a gene: 2. Germline CDR1 and CDR2: SGHRS and YFSETQ. The CDR3 is 14 amino acids. CDR3 DNA sequence: TGCGCCAGCAGCTTGGACGACAGGGACTATGGCTACACCTTC. It is translated as CASSLDDRDYGYTF.

The chain recombines TRBV29-1 with TRBJ2-3; possible D gene TRBD2, 6 bases. The CDR3 has 14 amino acids. Germline loops: CDR1 SQVTM, CDR2 ANQGSEA. V lost 4 bases and J lost 0, with 11 bases in between. The CDR3 reads CSVGLASSTDTQYF. For the CDR3, the DNA is TGCAGCGTTGGGCTAGCGAGCAGCACAGATACGCAGTATTTT.

The chain joins TRBV24-1 to TRBJ2-1, with D uncertain. This CDR3 spans 15 amino acids. V was trimmed by 4 bases and J by 6 bases, leaving 15 bases between them. Per the germline V gene, CDR1 is KGHDR and CDR2 is SFDVKD. CDR3 bases: TGTGCCACCAGTGAGAACTGGGGAATAGTCAATGAGCAGTTCTTC. Translating it yields CATSENWGIVNEQFF.

The rearrangement joins TRBV15 to TRBJ1-1; weak D call: TRBD1 (5 bases). Trimming removed 6 bases at V and 9 bases at J, with 20 bases between. The germline V gene has CDR1 LNHNV and CDR2 YYDKDF (reference sequence). The CDR3 is 14 residues long. The CDR3 protein is CATRTRVGVGKAFF. The CDR3 DNA reads as TGTGCCACCAGGACCCGTGTGGGGGTCGGCAAAGCTTTCTTT.